The 12 T cell receptor beta chains listed next were all sequenced from one sample in a study of early T cells in non-severe SARS-CoV-2 infection. TCRdb reprocessed the 5' RACE reads with MiXCR, giving one entry per CDR3 protein. In the table there are tens of thousands of distinct CDR3 sequences, less than 5% of which are singletons. The sequencing input was whole blood. The receptors were gathered from an adult who was a healthcare worker with PCR-confirmed SARS-CoV-2 infection or an uninfected control (not recorded which).

This chain uses TRBV24-1 with TRBJ2-4, with TRBD1 matching 8 bases. V was clipped by 6 bases and J by 3 bases; unmatched bases: 3. The CDR3 contains 14 residues. Germline CDR1 reads KGHDR; CDR2 reads SFDVKD. CDR3 nucleotide sequence: TGTGCCACCAGTACGACAGGGGACAAAAACATTCAGTACTTC. This encodes CATSTTGDKNIQYF.

At least ten counts were recorded for this clonotype. The chain carries TRBV19 and TRBJ1-1; TRBD1 matches at 10 bases. CDR1 is LNHDA, CDR2 SQIVND, per germline (reference sequence). J gave up 0 bases and V 4 bases, and 5 bases lay outside the gene matches. This CDR3 spans 16 amino acids. The CDR3 region has the DNA TGTGCCAGTAGTACCGTGGGACAGGGGATGAACACTGAAGCTTTCTTT. This sequence encodes CASSTVGQGMNTEAFF.

The chain carries TRBV5-1 and TRBJ1-1; D unresolved. The CDR3 covers 14 residues. The germline gives CDR1 SGHRS, CDR2 YFSETQ. V was trimmed by 4 bases and J by 5 bases, leaving 15 bases between them. In nucleotides, the CDR3 is TGCGCCAGCAGCCCCCAGGTAGGCGGGACTGAAGCTTTCTTT. It is translated as CASSPQVGGTEAFF.

This clonotype was found many times. The DNA of the CDR3 is TGTGCCAGCTCACAAAGTAGGACTGGGGCCAACGTCCTGACTTTC. This translates into CASSQSRTGANVLTF. The rearrangement links TRBV18 to TRBJ2-6; no firm D call. CDR1 and CDR2 from the germline V gene are KGHSH and LQKENI. The CDR3 runs to 15 residues. Trimming removed 4 bases at V and 2 bases at J, with 9 bases between.

This clonotype was recorded many times. This sequence joins TRBV7-8 and TRBJ1-1, with D perhaps matching TRBD1 (6 bases). V was cut by 4 bases and J by 0 bases, with 21 bases left in between. Germline assignment: CDR1 SGHVS and CDR2 FQNEAQ. This CDR3 has 18 amino acids. Written as DNA, the CDR3 is TGTGCCAGCAGCTCGTCTATGGCTCAGGGGTTGGTGAACACTGAAGCTTTCTTT. Protein product: CASSSSMAQGLVNTEAFF.

This clonotype occurred many times. The CDR3 is CASSFRDVNGRGPDTQYF. DNA for the CDR3: TGTGCCAGCAGCTTCCGAGACGTAAACGGGAGGGGCCCAGATACGCAGTATTTT. The rearrangement uses TRBV7-2 and TRBJ2-3, with TRBD2 identical over 8 bases. Germline CDR1 and CDR2: SGHTA and FQGNSA. V gave up 3 bases and J gave up 4 bases; unmatched junction bases: 15. CDR3 length: 18 amino acids.

This clonotype was recorded many times. V and J are TRBV12-3 or TRBV12-4 and TRBJ2-5, with D possibly matching TRBD2 (6 bases). CDR3 length equals 13 residues. The germline V and J ends were trimmed by 1 base and 4 bases, with 7 bases remaining between them. The CDR3 DNA sequence: TGTGCCAGCAGTTTAGGTAGCGGAGAGACCCAGTACTTC. Translated: CASSLGSGETQYF.

There are many counts of this clonotype. This rearrangement joins TRBV13 to TRBJ1-4, with D maybe TRBD1 (5 bases). Germline CDR1 PRHDT, CDR2 FYEKMQ (reference sequence). V lost 5 bases and J 8 bases, leaving 24 bases between the germline ends. This CDR3 has 17 residues. The CDR3 is CASSPTYPGLSYEKLFF. The CDR3 nucleotides are TGTGCCAGCAGCCCGACTTATCCGGGACTAAGCTACGAAAAACTGTTTTTT.

This clonotype came up many times. J is TRBJ2-7 and V is TRBV18; no firm D call. The CDR3 runs 15 residues. The germline CDR1 and CDR2 sequences are KGHSH and LQKENI. Trimming pared 2 bases from V and 0 bases from J, leaving 11 bases between. The CDR3 bases are TGTGCCAGCTCACCAGGGCAGGTGAACTCCTACGAGCAGTACTTC. It translates to CASSPGQVNSYEQYF.

This clonotype was seen ten or more times. This rearrangement joins TRBV27 to TRBJ2-5; TRBD2 aligns across 12 bases. This CDR3 spans 19 amino acids. The V gene end was trimmed by 7 bases and the J gene end by 5 bases; junction bases not matched to a gene: 20. Germline-derived CDR1 and CDR2 are MNHEY and SMNVEV (reference sequence). As DNA, the CDR3 is TGTGCCAGCACCCCTAGGGCTAGCGGGAGGGCCCTTTTGAGGGAGACCCAGTACTTC. Translating it yields CASTPRASGRALLRETQYF.

This clonotype was seen at least ten times. The chain combines TRBV27 with TRBJ1-6; TRBD1 matches at 8 bases. V shed 8 bases and J 6 bases; nucleotides not matched to a gene: 3. The CDR3 loop spans 13 amino acids. Looked up from germline, CDR1 is MNHEY and CDR2 is SMNVEV (reference sequence). The CDR3 region has the DNA TGTGCCAGCGAACAGGGGGGTAATTCACCCCTCCACTTT. As protein: CASEQGGNSPLHF.

This clonotype was seen many times. This chain connects TRBV7-6 to TRBJ2-5, with D possibly TRBD1 on 5 matching bases. Germline CDR1 reads SGHVS; CDR2 reads FNYEAQ. This CDR3 is built from 14 residues. V was cut by 4 bases and J by 1 base, with 10 bases left in between. CDR3 sequence: CASSSGHTQETQYF. In DNA, the CDR3 is TGTGCCAGCAGCTCCGGACATACCCAAGAGACCCAGTACTTC. Filled out from reference TRBV7-6 and TRBJ2-5, the complete variable domain reads GAGVSQSPRYKVTKRGQDVALRCDPISGHVSLYWYRQALGQGPEFLTYFNYEAQQDKSGLPNDRFSAERPEGSISTLTIQRTEQRDSAMYRCASSSGHTQETQYFGPGTRLLVL.